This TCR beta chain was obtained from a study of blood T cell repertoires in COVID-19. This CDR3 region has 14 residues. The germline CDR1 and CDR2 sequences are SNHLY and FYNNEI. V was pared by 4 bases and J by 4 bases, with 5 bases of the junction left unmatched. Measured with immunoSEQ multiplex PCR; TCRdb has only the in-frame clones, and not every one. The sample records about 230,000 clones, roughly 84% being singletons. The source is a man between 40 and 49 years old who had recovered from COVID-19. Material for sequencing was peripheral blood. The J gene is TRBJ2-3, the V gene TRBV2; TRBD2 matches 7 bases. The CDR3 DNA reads TGTGCCAGCAGTGTGGGAGGGTTCGCAGATACGCAGTATTTT. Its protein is CASSVGGFADTQYF. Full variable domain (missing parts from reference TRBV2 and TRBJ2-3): EPEVTQTPSHQVTQMGQEVILRCVPISNHLYFYWYRQILGQKVEFLVSFYNNEISEKSEIFDDQFSVERPDGSNFTLKIRSTKLEDSAMYFCASSVGGFADTQYFGPGTRLTVL.